One and the same sample provided the 11 T cell receptor beta chains below, sequenced in a study of identical twins. TCRdb re-analysed the 5' RACE reads in MiXCR, keeping a single row per CDR3 protein. This table has fewer than 900,000 distinct CDR3 sequences, around a sixth appearing once. Separately, the same data were catalogued under a study of T cells expressing NK-cell markers.

Sequencing used PBMCs. The source is a woman aged 18-29 years in good health.

This clonotype occurred a few times. V is TRBV20-1 and J is TRBJ1-2; D possibly corresponds to TRBD1 (5 bases). Germline V gene lookup returns CDR1 DFQATT and CDR2 SNEGSKA (reference sequence). With 3 bases removed from V and 8 bases from J, the gap between germline ends came to 16 bases. The CDR3 has 13 residues. The CDR3 loop is CSARKGQAAGYTF. The CDR3 region has the DNA TGCAGTGCTAGGAAGGGGCAGGCCGCGGGCTACACCTTC.

This clonotype has more than one count but fewer than ten. V and J are TRBV18 and TRBJ1-1, with 9 bases lining up with TRBD1. The CDR3 loop spans 16 amino acids. Germline CDR1 is KGHSH and CDR2 is LQKENI. V lost 0 bases to trimming and J lost 0 bases; unmatched junction nucleotides: 2. The chain's CDR3 is CASSPPTGGMNTEAFF. The CDR3 bases are TGTGCCAGCTCACCACCTACAGGGGGCATGAACACTGAAGCTTTCTTT.

The table lists this clonotype with a few counts. The V call is TRBV10-3, the J call TRBJ2-1, with 10 bases lining up with TRBD2. CDR1 is ENHRY and CDR2 is SYGVKD in the germline V gene. The CDR3 has 17 residues. The trim removed 3 bases at V and 8 bases at J, leaving 13 bases unmatched. The CDR3 DNA follows: TGTGCCATCAGTGATCGTGAGAGGAGCGGGAGGGGGGATGAGCAGTTCTTC. Amino acids: CAISDRERSGRGDEQFF.

CDR3 nucleotide sequence: TGCGCCAGCAGCCAAGATCTGGGGGTACGATCCTACGAGCAGTACTTC. Protein product: CASSQDLGVRSYEQYF. The chain uses TRBV4-3 and TRBJ2-7; D may match TRBD1 or TRBD2 (5 bases each). V was pared by 0 bases and J by 1 base, with 13 bases between. CDR3 size: 16 residues. Germline loops: CDR1 LGHNA, CDR2 YSLEER.

This clonotype was seen more than once but under ten times. The chain combines TRBV5-1 with TRBJ2-1; D remains unclear. Per germline, CDR1 SGHRS and CDR2 YFSETQ. This CDR3 is built from 15 residues. Trimming cost V 1 base and J 0 bases, with 8 bases left between them. In nucleotides, the CDR3 is TGCGCCAGCAGCTTGTTCACGAGCTCCTACAATGAGCAGTTCTTC. Translated: CASSLFTSSYNEQFF.

This clonotype was counted between two and nine times. The J gene is TRBJ2-1, the V gene TRBV5-1; TRBD2 agrees at 7 bases. The CDR3 is 15 residues long. Trimming cost V 4 bases and J 5 bases; bases outside gene matches: 9. Germline values: CDR1 SGHRS, CDR2 YFSETQ. The CDR3 sequence: CASSRPAGLHNEQFF. Here the CDR3 DNA reads TGCGCCAGCAGCCGTCCAGCGGGACTACACAATGAGCAGTTCTTC.

The chain is built from TRBV5-1 and TRBJ2-1; TRBD2 might be the D (5 bases). Germline CDR1 is SGHRS and CDR2 is YFSETQ. The CDR3 runs 16 residues. V was cut by 0 bases and J by 4 bases, with 14 bases left in between. The CDR3 sequence is CASSLGGNSAYNEQFF. The CDR3, as DNA: TGCGCCAGCAGCTTGGGTGGTAATAGCGCTTACAATGAGCAGTTCTTC.

The chain combines TRBV6-5 with TRBJ2-2; D unresolved. The germline V gene encodes CDR1 MNHEY and CDR2 SVGAGI. V lost 4 bases to trimming and J lost 2 bases, with 14 bases between them. The CDR3 sequence is 16 residues long. The CDR3 region is CASSSHRPRNTGELFF. The CDR3, as DNA: TGTGCCAGCAGTTCCCATCGGCCCCGTAACACCGGGGAGCTGTTTTTT.

This clonotype has just a few counts. The V gene is TRBV12-3 or TRBV12-4, the J gene TRBJ2-3, with D possibly being TRBD1 or TRBD2 (5 bases each). The CDR3 runs to 14 residues. The V gene lost 6 bases and the J gene lost 2 bases, with 12 bases spanning the gap. The CDR3 here is CASRPGPITDTQYF. The CDR3, as DNA: TGTGCCAGCAGACCGGGACCCATCACAGATACGCAGTATTTT.

The J gene is TRBJ1-1, the V gene TRBV12-3 or TRBV12-4; weak D call: TRBD1 (5 bases). Trimming removed 6 bases from V and 1 base from J, with 12 bases in between. The CDR3 runs 14 residues. CDR3 nucleotide sequence: TGTGCCAGCAGCCAACAGGAGACGAACACTGAAGCTTTCTTT. This sequence encodes CASSQQETNTEAFF.

This clonotype was counted between two and nine times. The chain joins TRBV5-6 to TRBJ2-7; D is perhaps TRBD1 (6 bases). CDR1 and CDR2 from the germline V gene are SGHDT and YYEEEE. V was clipped by 4 bases and J by 2 bases, with 19 bases between them. The CDR3 loop spans 16 amino acids. The CDR3 region is CASSTPTGHLAYEQYF. The CDR3 DNA follows: TGTGCCAGCAGCACGCCAACGGGACATCTTGCCTACGAGCAGTACTTC.